The present T cell receptor beta chain was sequenced within a study of HIV-infected children after antiretroviral therapy interruption (dated by TCRdb to between 2018 and 2021). About the investigation overall: The study included eight children, four on planned treatment interruption and four on continuous treatment, and all eight had a CD4+ count above 500 and a viral load below 50 copies/ml. In the interruption arm, samples were obtained at week 0, week 12, end of interruption (week 24 or 48), and about 3 years after study end. In the continuous-treatment arm, samples from corresponding weeks 0, 48 and 150 were analyzed. TCR repertoires were compared between children on planned treatment interruption and children on continuous antiretroviral treatment, alongside thymic output measurements. Most participating children had recorded exposure to EBV and CMV. Median age was around 9 years in the interruption group and roughly 8 years in the continuous treatment group.

Sample treatment or condition, as interpreted from the label and publication: PENTA 11 planned treatment interruption arm or continuous ART arm. Participants were children from the United Kingdom aged 2 to 15 years who had received at least three-drug ART for at least 24 weeks. Cryopreserved PBMCs with at least 5 million viable cells were required; a few candidate patients were excluded for low viable PBMC yield. Using a FACSAria III cell sorter, naive CD4+ CD45RA+ CD45RO- T cells were FACS-sorted out of thawed PBMCs. The sorted cells were fixed, and RNA was then extracted with the RNeasy FFPE kit and afterward with the RNeasy Micro kit. About this clonotype itself: It lacks a known antigen. Base qualities are not at hand, and no much larger clone is one base apart.

Library prep was done by 3' RACE. To correct PCR amplification bias, TCR libraries were generated from RNA with a 3' RACE protocol that used unique molecular identifiers. As many as 12 amplicon libraries were pooled and then sequenced on an Illumina MiSeq using v2 2x250 paired-end chemistry. On the authors' methods: Reads were processed with Decombinator to assign V and J genes and CDR3, with barcode-based error and PCR bias correction. Repertoires were subsampled to equal depth before Gini coefficients were calculated with the R ineq package. GLIPH, Hamming distance and a shared triplet metric were used to assess CDR3 similarity. TCRdb cleaned the public reads at Q25 with fastp, built clones with MiXCR and kept in-frame beta chains. For every CDR3 protein sequence, its rows merge into one entry that carries the most common genes and DNA. The V and J calls shown here were made by TCRdb, not taken from the authors' results. The sample table lists more than 85,000 distinct CDR3 sequences, 5.5% to 8.5% of them with a count of one. Clones ranked in the top ten supply 0.9% to 1.4% of the sample.

Overall study results and their limits: The naive CD4+ Gini coefficient rose by the end of treatment interruption, suggesting clonal expansion, and returned to baseline by 3 years. Minor non-naive CD45RA+ populations such as EMRA or stem memory cells might have been included among the sorted CD45RA+ naive cells. The low number of patients is a limitation and the data should be interpreted with caution. For naive CD4+ repertoires of PTI patients, CDR3 sharing between time points dropped once interruption began, while many sequences were shared between the end of interruption and 3 years later.

Including the terminal cysteine and phenylalanine, the CDR3 comprises 15 residues. Kept here is only the CDR3 DNA, which spans 45 bases and is read in frame from base 1. V is reduced by 3 bases and J by 8 bases, leaving a spacing of 18 bases between them. The sequence is built from TRBV12-3 or TRBV12-4 and TRBJ2-3, with a weak D call of TRBD2 (7 bases match). The source is a pool of human donors with HIV. The sequences come from CD45RA+ CD4+ T cells from PBMCs, pooled from several time points, collected from a donor given antiretroviral therapy, either interrupted or continuous. The cell subset or site label of this sample denotes: naive CD4+ CD45RA+ CD45RO- T cells. The CDR3 loop reads CASSLAREGGSTQYF. The DNA sequence follows: TGTGCCAGCAGTTTGGCCAGGGAGGGGGGCAGTACGCAGTATTTT.